This TCR beta chain comes out of a study of blood T cell repertoires in COVID-19. Looking at the study overall: Material from acute and convalescent COVID-19 was sourced from the United States, Italy and Spain. The cDNA or gDNA used as material had been derived from T cells, B-cell-depleted T cells, or PBMCs.

Germline lookup yields CDR1 MNHEY and CDR2 SVGAGI. This CDR3 is built from 13 residues. Deletions cut 6 bases from V and 5 bases from J, with 10 bases between. Original analysis: Nucleated cell number was recorded as an estimate derived from reference gene primer amplification. The data were produced by immunoSEQ multiplex PCR, yet TCRdb's version contains in-frame clones alone and is incomplete. The D gene and trimming were derived from the DNA, and the V and J assignments and clone size from that table. The data show 150,000 to 180,000 clones, approximately 80% seen once. The V call is TRBV6-5, the J call TRBJ1-4; D is unclear. The sequenced sample consisted of peripheral blood. This clonotype was sampled from a woman aged 55-69 years with acute or convalescent COVID-19. CDR3 residues: CASRRGINEKLFF. The CDR3 DNA reads TGTGCCAGCAGGCGGGGAATAAATGAAAAACTGTTTTTT.